This T cell receptor beta chain was captured by sequencing in a study of shared clonotypes between healthy human individuals. Study observations and caveats: Non-shared clonotypes were found to have lower generation probabilities than the clonotypes that were shared by all four of the sorted-subset donors. In a handful of donors, around 4.5% of naive CD4 clonotypes appeared in common. Large sequencing depth failed to make sorted-subset sequencing complete, rarefaction showed.

Investigators divided CD4+ cells into CD45RA+ naive and CD45RA-negative memory subsets. The V gene's germline CDR1 is MNHEY and CDR2 SMNVEV (reference sequence). CDR3 length: 18 residues. V trimming: 5 bases; J trimming: 1 base; junction bases outside the gene matches: 10. A note on this clone: Its antigen is still unknown.

Clones were read by immunoSEQ multiplex PCR, and TCRdb kept only the in-frame ones, dropping some. The data hold some 1,600,000 clones, with nearly 99% observed a single time. The specimen was naive CD4+ T cells sorted from blood. Subset reported: CD45RA+ positively selected. The chain recombines TRBV27 with TRBJ2-7, with TRBD2 matching 14 bases. This sequence originates from a man aged 30 to 39 in good health. The CDR3 nucleotides read TGTGCCAGCAGTGGAGCGGGACTAGCGGGAGAAAGGTCCTACGAGCAGTACTTC. Translation: CASSGAGLAGERSYEQYF.